This T cell receptor (beta chain) was sequenced for a study of blood T cell repertoires in COVID-19. Study details: Acute and convalescent COVID-19 specimens originated in the United States, Italy and Spain. Sources were T cells, B-cell-depleted T cells, or PBMCs; the material itself was cDNA or gDNA.

Per the original methods: Cell counts per sample came from amplifying reference gene primers. Clones were sequenced by immunoSEQ multiplex PCR, and TCRdb holds only the in-frame ones, with some missing. The V and J calls and clone size are taken from that table; D and trimming were inferred from the DNA. The sample lists about 240,000 clones, roughly 81% occurring once. This CDR3 contains 14 residues. V lost 0 bases to trimming and J lost 4 bases, with 10 bases between them. Germline values: CDR1 SGHRS, CDR2 YFSETQ. A few counts support this clone. This TCR was recovered from a woman at least 80 years old with COVID-19, enrolled during active disease. The sample taken for sequencing was peripheral blood. The chain joins TRBV5-1 to TRBJ1-1; tentatively, D is TRBD1 (5 bases). The CDR3 sequence: CASSLDGGGTEAFF. The CDR3 nucleotides read TGCGCCAGCAGCTTGGACGGGGGAGGCACTGAAGCTTTCTTT.